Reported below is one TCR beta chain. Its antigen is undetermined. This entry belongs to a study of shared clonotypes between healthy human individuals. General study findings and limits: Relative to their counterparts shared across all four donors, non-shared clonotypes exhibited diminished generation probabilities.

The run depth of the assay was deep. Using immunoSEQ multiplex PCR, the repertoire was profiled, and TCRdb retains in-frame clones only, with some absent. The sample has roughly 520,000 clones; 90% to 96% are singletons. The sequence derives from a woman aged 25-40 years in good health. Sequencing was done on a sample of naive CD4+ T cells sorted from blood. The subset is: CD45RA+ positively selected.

The CDR3 coding sequence is TGTGCCAGCAGTGAATGGTACAATGAGCAGTTCTTC. Protein sequence: CASSEWYNEQFF. The chain employs TRBV6-1 and TRBJ2-1; no clear D. Germline CDR1 is MNHNS and CDR2 is SASEGT. V dropped 2 bases and J dropped 4 bases, with 3 bases sitting between them. CDR3 length equals 12 residues.